This T cell receptor (beta chain) derives from a study of human CD8 memory T cell subsets. Study results and caveats: It was suggested by Chao1 estimates that stem-like memory T cells were more diverse than precursor exhausted T cells. In this study, sequencing was restricted to T cell receptor beta chains only.

A negative magnetic separation step was used to enrich total CD8+ T cells. UMI-labeled 5' RACE was used, and it produced the TCR beta libraries. TCRdb re-called the 5' RACE reads and catalogs CDR3 proteins one per entry, DNA excluded. In total, the table holds roughly 6,200 distinct CDR3 sequences. This clonotype is called medium-sized based on its frequency. What it binds is not known. The receptor comes from a human donor in good health. The specimen was CD8+ effector memory T cells (TEM) sorted from PBMCs. Subset here: effector memory CD8 T cells, CCR7- CD45RO+ CD95+.

The CDR3 reads CASSLTRGTGELFF. This chain joins TRBV7-8 and TRBJ2-2; TCRdb gives TRBD1 as the D gene, but with no DNA this cannot be confirmed. The CDR3 has 14 amino acids. From germline, CDR1 is SGHVS and CDR2 FQNEAQ.